These 9 T cell receptor beta chains were all obtained from the same sample, sequenced in a study of blood T cell repertoires in COVID-19. Clones were sequenced by immunoSEQ multiplex PCR, and TCRdb holds only the in-frame ones, with some missing. The profile shows around 60,000 clones, just under 75% of them singletons. Sequenced input: peripheral blood. The origin of the receptors is a woman in her 70s with COVID-19, enrolled during active disease.

The V call is TRBV19, the J call TRBJ2-1, with D perhaps TRBD1 (6 bases). The length of the CDR3 is 17 residues. Germline values: CDR1 LNHDA, CDR2 SQIVND (reference sequence). Trimming shortened V by 5 bases and J by 5 bases, and 22 bases separated the two germline ends. CDR3: CASSSPLTGSTNNEQFF. The CDR3, as DNA: TGTGCCAGTAGTTCCCCCCTAACAGGGAGTACAAACAATGAGCAGTTCTTC. Drawing the rest from reference TRBV19 and TRBJ2-1, the complete variable domain is DGGITQSPKYLFRKEGQNVTLSCEQNLNHDAMYWYRQDPGQGLRLIYYSQIVNDFQKGDIAEGYSVSREKKESFPLTVTSAQKNPTAFYLCASSSPLTGSTNNEQFFGPGTRLTVL.

The V and J genes are TRBV7-2 and TRBJ1-3, with D possibly TRBD1 on 6 matching bases. Germline CDR1 and CDR2: SGHTA and FQGNSA. Trimming took off 5 bases at V and 0 bases at J, with 14 bases between the two ends. The CDR3 has 16 amino acids. CDR3 nucleotides: TGTGCCAGCAGCCCACAGGGTCCCGTCTCTGGAAACACCATATATTTT. Encoded protein: CASSPQGPVSGNTIYF.

The genes are TRBV5-1 and TRBJ1-1, with D possibly matching TRBD1 (5 bases). The CDR3 totals 13 residues. Germline V gene lookup returns CDR1 SGHRS and CDR2 YFSETQ. The V end was cut by 6 bases, the J end by 3 bases, with 12 bases between. CDR3 sequence reads: CASIAGDHTEAFF. The CDR3 DNA follows: TGCGCCAGCATTGCGGGGGACCACACTGAAGCTTTCTTT.

Notes on this clone: Other nucleotide sequences in the sample specify the same CDR3. CDR3 DNA sequence: TGTGCCAGCAGCTTAGCGTTAGGGGGGGCCGGCAATCAGCCCCAGCATTTT. Its protein product is CASSLALGGAGNQPQHF. The chain is built from TRBV7-2 and TRBJ1-5, with a tentative D call TRBD1 (6 bases). This CDR3 is 17 amino acids long. Trimming left V 0 bases short and J 2 bases short, with 14 bases between. CDR1 is SGHTA, CDR2 FQGNSA, per germline.

This clone has at least ten counts. The chain joins TRBV9 to TRBJ2-1; D is unclear. This CDR3 is built from 15 residues. The V and J ends lost 0 bases and 6 bases respectively, with 13 bases between them. Germline lookup yields CDR1 SGDLS and CDR2 YYNGEE. The CDR3 spells CASSVDPYRSNEQFF. In DNA form, the CDR3 reads TGTGCCAGCAGCGTAGACCCCTATCGAAGCAATGAGCAGTTCTTC.

The chain carries TRBV4-2 and TRBJ2-5; TRBD1 agrees at 10 bases. CDR1 is LGHNA, CDR2 YNFKEQ, per germline. The V and J ends lost 1 base and 5 bases, in that order; junction bases with no gene match: 7. CDR3 length: 16 amino acids. CDR3 DNA sequence: TGTGCCAGCAGCCAAGGTGGACAGGGGGTCCGGGAGACCCAGTACTTC. Its protein is CASSQGGQGVRETQYF.

The rearrangement links TRBV9 to TRBJ2-3, with D hard to call. Germline V gene data show CDR1 as SGDLS and CDR2 as YYNGEE. Trimming cost V 0 bases and J 2 bases, with 10 bases left between them. The CDR3 totals 15 residues. The CDR3 DNA sequence: TGTGCCAGCAGCGTAGTGTCGGGTCTCACAGATACGCAGTATTTT. It yields the protein CASSVVSGLTDTQYF.

V gene TRBV18 combines with J gene TRBJ2-2; perhaps TRBD1 as D (5 bases). Germline V lookup: CDR1 KGHSH, CDR2 LQKENI. The CDR3 runs to 17 residues. With 3 bases removed from V and 6 bases from J, the gap between germline ends came to 20 bases. The CDR3 region is CASSPQRDSYGAGELFF. CDR3 bases: TGTGCCAGCTCACCCCAACGAGACAGTTACGGCGCCGGGGAGCTGTTTTTT. Variable domain in full (rest from reference TRBV18 and TRBJ2-2): NAGVMQNPRHLVRRRGQEARLRCSPMKGHSHVYWYRQLPEEGLKFMVYLQKENIIDESGMPKERFSAEFPKEGPSILRIQQVVRGDSAAYFCASSPQRDSYGAGELFFGEGSRLTVL.

The V gene is TRBV6-5, the J gene TRBJ1-5, with D hard to call. V lost 6 bases and J lost 0, with 9 bases in between. Germline CDR1 is MNHEY and CDR2 is SVGAGI. The CDR3 is made up of 14 amino acids. The CDR3 spells CASSRDISNQPQHF. The DNA of the CDR3 is TGTGCCAGCAGCAGAGACATTAGCAATCAGCCCCAGCATTTT.